The present T cell receptor (beta chain) was sequenced within a study of a mutant IDH1 vaccine in newly diagnosed glioma. At the level of the study: Treatment recipients were approximately 62% male and about 40% female, and their mean age was approximately 43 years. Those enrolled had earlier been treated with radiotherapy, temozolomide, or both, mostly both.

Study-wide points: Vaccination elicited immune responses in 93.3% of patients.

Documented time point: week 47, end of study. Every vaccine dose comprised 300 ug of mutant IDH1 20-mer peptide plus topical imiquimod. New WHO grade 3 or 4 astrocytomas that were IDH1-mutant and ATRX-lost occurred in the donors. CDR3 size: 17 residues. Germline-derived CDR1 and CDR2 are LNHDA and SQIVND (reference sequence). V lost 7 bases to trimming and J lost 8 bases, with 26 bases between them. As to this clone: Its target is unknown.

Sequenced by immunoSEQ multiplex PCR; TCRdb stores in-frame clones only, minus some. Of about 46,000 clones detected, approximately 88% appear once; the ten largest clones hold 3.5% to 4.5%. The starting material was PBMCs, obtained from a glioma patient whose treatment included an IDH1 peptide vaccine. The source is a woman in her 30s with glioma. Some clones in this sample may be carry-over from other donors' samples. The chain uses TRBV19 and TRBJ1-4; D may be TRBD1 (5 bases). CDR3 region: CASNPRVTWFRGEKLFF. The DNA of the CDR3 is TGTGCCAGTAACCCCAGGGTAACATGGTTCCGGGGGGAAAAACTGTTTTTT.